What follows is one T cell receptor (beta chain) and its context. This clone has only a few counts. This receptor's antigen is unknown. No much larger clone is present one base from it, and per-base qualities are unavailable. This sample is drawn from a study of CD8+ T cells in alopecia areata (dated by TCRdb to 2016 to 2018). For the study in its entirety: The treated patients took part in an open-label pilot trial in which moderate-to-severe alopecia areata was treated with oral tofacitinib at 5 to 10 mg twice daily. In humans, TCRbeta sequencing was performed on scalp tissue and on sorted CD4+ and CD8+ peripheral blood T cells from healthy controls and from patients with patchy or totalis/universalis alopecia areata. Tofacitinib was administered for 6 to 18 months, and 6 months of follow-up off drug were then conducted to assess delayed response and recurrence. In treated patients, disease severity was measured using the SALT score, which gives the percentage of scalp surface area affected. RNA came from the PAXgene miRNA kit for fixed scalp, the miRNeasy kit for PBMCs, and the RNeasy kit for mouse skin. Amplification of TCRbeta CDR3 regions was done by immunoSEQ multiplex PCR using 35 Vbeta forward primers and 13 Jbeta reverse primers. Tofacitinib-treated patients had biopsies at baseline and at 4 and 24 weeks of treatment, with a later scalp biopsy in several patients. In both human patients and the C3H/HeJ mouse model, the study applied high-throughput TCRbeta sequencing to look at T cell clonal expansion in alopecia areata. Scalp clonality was compared among normal scalp (n=4), patchy alopecia areata scalp (n=8), and alopecia totalis/universalis scalp (n=8).

The treatment or condition label corresponds to: oral pan-JAK inhibitor, 5-10 mg twice daily. Lesional scalp punch biopsies and peripheral blood were obtained from alopecia areata patients. PBMCs were isolated by density centrifugation and stained for CD3, CD4 and CD8, after which CD4+ and CD8+ T cells were sorted on a FACSAria. The library was generated by the immunoSEQ multiplex PCR assay. To provide template for TCR sequencing, every sample had RNA extracted and reverse transcribed into cDNA. First-strand cDNA was synthesized with SuperScript III using a 2:1 mix of oligo-dT and random hexamers. A synthetic immune receptor repertoire was used to assess amplification bias, and residual bias was removed computationally. For the original study's pipeline: Raw reads were preprocessed to remove errors, and CDR3 was defined according to IMGT conventions as the region from the conserved cysteine to phenylalanine. Clonality was computed by normalizing Shannon entropy by log2 of the number of productive unique TCRs and subtracting the result from 1. Whether each scalp clone was CD4 or CD8 was inferred by checking scalp TCRbeta sequences against the CD4 and CD8 repertoires from sorted blood. Held by TCRdb, this immuneACCESS table contains in-frame sequences only and omits some clones. Under half of the omission traces to an unresolved V gene where checked; the cause of the rest is unknown. Clone size and the V and J calls come from that table; the DNA yielded D and trimming. The sample contains about 200,000 clones, 35% to 45% of them found a single time. The leading ten clones occupy 0.45% to 0.55% of the sample.

The CDR3 holds 13 amino acids from the cysteine to the phenylalanine. Just CDR3 DNA is preserved here, 39 bases in frame from base 1. CDR1 SNHLY and CDR2 FYNNEI were looked up in the germline V gene. Germline trimming amounts to 8 bases on V and 2 bases on J, with 2 as the count of junction bases outside the gene matches. Overall results and qualifications from the work: During tofacitinib treatment, many expanded lesional clones stuck around in both scalp and blood, and this persistence may partly explain why relapse happens after treatment is stopped. Because the treated cohort was small and had only one nonresponder, larger studies are needed to examine links between baseline CD8+ expansion and response. Shared TCR sequences between patients were less evident than in mice, which may be partly attributable to HLA diversity in the patient population. Tofacitinib significantly lowered scalp clonality and the number of expanded CD8+ clones among the top 100 scalp clones. Scalp TCR repertoire analysis is complicated because resident alphabeta T cells in normal human skin are also sequenced, whereas mouse skin is dominated by gammadelta T cells. Compared with normal scalp, lesional scalp had higher clonality and more expanded CD8+ clones, particularly in alopecia totalis/universalis, a pattern that suggests antigenic drive.

The sequence derives from a human donor with alopecia areata. In this chain, TRBV2 is recombined with TRBJ2-2; 7 of the junction bases match TRBD1. Sequenced material: CD4+ T cells sorted from blood, taken between weeks 30 and 35, from a patient treated with tofacitinib. The CDR3 loop reads CASRDRNTGELFF. The nucleotide sequence reads as follows: TGTGCCAGCCGGGACAGAAACACCGGGGAGCTGTTTTTT.